This T cell receptor (beta chain) was found in a study of cytomegalovirus exposure and HLA in healthy donors. The study ran its PCR with 60 Vbeta and 13 Jbeta primers. The assay was immunoSEQ multiplex PCR, and TCRdb's table has in-frame clones only and misses some. The data hold more than 95,000 clones, with 70% to 85% observed a single time. General study findings and limits: Accurate prediction of HLA-A and HLA-B alleles (for most subjects) was reportedly achieved from TCR beta sequences. Trimming of TCR beta V- and J-genes showed a link, identified in a later analysis, to a missense DCLRE1C variant. In a later analysis, at a false discovery rate of 0.05, 17,000 or so TCR beta sequences were associated with HLA alleles. TCR beta V segments were, for the most part, productive about 87% or about 30% of the time in an earlier analysis.

This clone is a singleton in its sample. Its antigen is still unknown. The sequenced material came from PBMCs. This receptor was identified in a man aged 50 to 59 in good health and CMV-seropositive.

The CDR3 sequence: CASSMGLAVSYEQYF. CDR3 bases: TGTGCCAGCAGCATGGGACTAGCGGTCTCCTACGAGCAGTACTTC. The chain is built from TRBV7-2 and TRBJ2-7; TRBD2 matches 11 bases. The CDR3 covers 15 residues. The junction had 3 bases not matched to a gene; V was cut back by 5 bases and J by 0 bases. Germline lookup yields CDR1 SGHTA and CDR2 FQGNSA.